This passage covers 24 T cell receptor beta chains from one sample sequenced in a study of blood T cell repertoires in COVID-19. Using immunoSEQ multiplex PCR, the repertoire was profiled, and TCRdb retains in-frame clones only, with some absent. In the table there are 50,000 to 60,000 clones, roughly 86% of which are singletons. The sequencing input was peripheral blood. These receptors were collected from a man aged 35 to 55 with COVID-19, enrolled during active disease.

The chain joins TRBV2 to TRBJ2-7; possibly TRBD2 for D (6 bases). The germline V gene has CDR1 SNHLY and CDR2 FYNNEI. Trimming removed 3 bases from V and 0 bases from J, with 6 bases in between. The CDR3 spans 13 residues. CDR3: CASSEGGSYEQYF. The DNA of the CDR3 is TGTGCCAGCAGTGAGGGGGGCTCCTACGAGCAGTACTTC.

The chain recombines TRBV5-5 with TRBJ1-5; perhaps TRBD1 as D (5 bases). CDR1 is SGHKS and CDR2 is YYEKEE in the germline V gene (reference sequence). The V and J ends lost 4 bases and 6 bases respectively, with 17 bases between them. CDR3 length equals 15 residues. This CDR3 is CASSPIAGQGQPQHF. CDR3 bases: TGTGCCAGCAGCCCAATTGCGGGGCAGGGTCAGCCCCAGCATTTT.

Details on this clone: The sample has other DNA sequences that encode this CDR3 too. The V gene is TRBV5-1, the J gene TRBJ2-3; possible D gene TRBD2, 5 bases. This CDR3 contains 14 residues. The germline V and J ends were trimmed by 4 bases and 2 bases, with 11 bases remaining between them. Germline loops: CDR1 SGHRS, CDR2 YFSETQ. CDR3 residues: CASSLGAATDTQYF. DNA of the CDR3: TGCGCCAGCAGCCTCGGAGCGGCCACAGATACGCAGTATTTT.

This chain joins TRBV6-5 and TRBJ2-7, with 8 bases that match TRBD2. The junction had 2 bases not matched to a gene; V was cut back by 5 bases and J by 2 bases. The CDR3 runs 13 residues. CDR1 and CDR2 from the germline V gene are MNHEY and SVGAGI. DNA of the CDR3: TGTGCCAGCAGTCGGGGGGGCCCCTACGAGCAGTACTTC. Its translation: CASSRGGPYEQYF.

The V and J genes are TRBV19 and TRBJ1-6; 9 nucleotides agree with TRBD1. This CDR3 has 16 amino acids. The junction had 8 bases not matched to a gene; V was cut back by 5 bases and J by 6 bases. The germline CDR1 and CDR2 sequences are LNHDA and SQIVND (reference sequence). CDR3 in amino acids: CASSDRPGQGNSPLHF. The DNA of the CDR3 is TGTGCCAGTAGTGACCGACCGGGACAGGGTAATTCACCCCTCCACTTT.

The chain is built from TRBV5-1 and TRBJ1-1; D ambiguous. The germline V and J ends were trimmed by 0 bases and 8 bases, with 11 bases remaining between them. CDR3 length equals 13 residues. The germline CDR1 and CDR2 sequences are SGHRS and YFSETQ. CDR3 in amino acids: CASSLAGEKEAFF. CDR3 in DNA: TGCGCCAGCAGCTTGGCCGGGGAAAAAGAAGCTTTCTTT.

CDR3 sequence (DNA): TGTGCCAGCAGCTTAGGACAGAATCAGCCCCAGCATTTT. Its translation is CASSLGQNQPQHF. V is TRBV11-3 and J is TRBJ1-5, with TRBD1 as a possible D gene (5 bases). The CDR3 runs 13 residues. Germline V gene data show CDR1 as SGHNT and CDR2 as YENEEA. Between the trimmed V and J ends, which lost 1 base and 4 bases, there was a span of 5 bases.

The chain carries TRBV5-1 and TRBJ2-5; no definite D call. V was clipped by 1 base and J by 4 bases, with 5 bases between them. The CDR3 loop spans 12 amino acids. From germline, CDR1 is SGHRS and CDR2 YFSETQ. CDR3 in DNA: TGCGCCAGCAGCTTGACGCGAGAGACCCAGTACTTC. Its translation: CASSLTRETQYF.

This chain joins TRBV5-1 and TRBJ1-1; a possible D gene is TRBD1 (5 bases). CDR3 length equals 14 residues. Germline-derived CDR1 and CDR2 are SGHRS and YFSETQ. Trimming took off 0 bases at V and 1 base at J, with 7 bases between the two ends. The CDR3 region has the DNA TGCGCCAGCAGCTTGGACAGGCCGAACACTGAAGCTTTCTTT. Encoded protein: CASSLDRPNTEAFF.

This chain joins TRBV6-5 and TRBJ2-4; TRBD1 matches 7 bases. The ends lost 10 bases at V and 2 bases at J; junction bases unmatched: 8. The CDR3 runs 14 residues. The germline gives CDR1 MNHEY, CDR2 SVGAGI. The CDR3, as DNA: TGTGCCATCTTACCTAGGGGGCCCAAAAACATTCAGTACTTC. Its protein is CAILPRGPKNIQYF.

The chain combines TRBV30 with TRBJ1-3, with D uncertain. CDR3 length: 13 amino acids. CDR1 is GTSNPN, CDR2 SVGIG, per germline (reference sequence). Deletions cut 7 bases from V and 0 bases from J, with 10 bases between. Here the CDR3 DNA reads TGTGCCTCACAGTCCTTCTCTGGAAACACCATATATTTT. This codes for CASQSFSGNTIYF.

The V and J genes are TRBV12-3 or TRBV12-4 and TRBJ1-2, with a tentative D call TRBD1 (5 bases). The CDR3 loop spans 13 amino acids. Trimming shortened V by 1 base and J by 4 bases, and 7 bases separated the two germline ends. CDR3 DNA: TGTGCCAGCAGTTTAGGGGGCAGCTATGGCTACACCTTC. This codes for CASSLGGSYGYTF.

The chain employs TRBV7-9 and TRBJ1-1, with 7 bases fitting TRBD1. The CDR3 is 14 residues long. Germline V CDR1 and CDR2: SEHNR, FQNEAQ (reference sequence). V lost 5 bases, J lost 5 bases, and 8 bases stayed unmatched. CDR3 DNA: TGTGCCAGCAGCCCGAGCCGACAGGGTACTGAAGCTTTCTTT. It yields the protein CASSPSRQGTEAFF.

The gene calls are TRBV6-4 and TRBJ2-1; D gene ambiguous. Trimming took 4 bases from V and 3 from J, leaving 10 bases between them. The CDR3 covers 14 residues. Germline V gives CDR1 MRHNA, CDR2 SNTAGT. The CDR3 region has the DNA TGTGCCAGCAGTGGCCTCCTACGCTACAATGAGCAGTTCTTC. Translating gives CASSGLLRYNEQFF.

The sample holds one count of this clone. This chain joins TRBV7-5 and TRBJ1-2; the table's D call, TRBD1, was not checked against the DNA. TRBV7-5 is deemed a pseudogene. The CDR3 runs 16 residues. The CDR3 coding sequence is TGTGTCAGGAACGCGCCCGGAACAGGGGTCTGCTATGGCTACACCTTC. Its protein product is CVRNAPGTGVCYGYTF.

The chain carries TRBV5-1 and TRBJ2-5; D possibly corresponds to TRBD1 (5 bases). The CDR3 totals 14 residues. Germline V lookup: CDR1 SGHRS, CDR2 YFSETQ. The V end was cut by 0 bases, the J end by 7 bases, with 13 bases between. DNA of the CDR3: TGCGCCAGCAGCTTGGATCCCGTGCAGGGGACCCAGTACTTC. Protein product: CASSLDPVQGTQYF.

This rearrangement joins TRBV5-1 to TRBJ2-7, with 9 bases matching TRBD2. The CDR3 has 16 amino acids. V lost 0 bases, J lost 2 bases, and 6 bases stayed unmatched. Per the germline V gene, CDR1 is SGHRS and CDR2 is YFSETQ. CDR3 sequence: CASSLAPSGTTYEQYF. The CDR3 DNA reads TGCGCCAGCAGCTTGGCCCCTAGCGGGACCACCTACGAGCAGTACTTC.

The rearrangement uses TRBV18 and TRBJ1-6; 7 positions match TRBD1. The J segment lost 14 bases and the V segment lost 0 bases, leaving 13 bases of the junction unmatched. The CDR3 contains 16 residues. CDR1 is KGHSH, CDR2 LQKENI, per germline. CDR3 loop: CASSPPSQGQLLSLHF. CDR3 nucleotides: TGTGCCAGCTCACCACCCAGTCAGGGACAGCTACTGTCCCTCCACTTT.

This chain joins TRBV5-6 and TRBJ1-1, with 8 bases aligning to TRBD1. The CDR3 sequence is 12 residues long. J lost 11 bases, V lost 4 bases, and 7 bases had no gene match. Germline CDR1 reads SGHDT; CDR2 reads YYEEEE. The CDR3: CASSTRQGFAFF. In DNA form, the CDR3 reads TGTGCCAGCAGCACCAGACAGGGGTTCGCTTTCTTT.

The chain carries TRBV7-9 and TRBJ1-3; 9 nucleotides align to TRBD1. Unmatched junction bases numbered 5, after V lost 0 bases and J lost 2 bases. The CDR3 extends over 17 amino acids. The germline CDR1 and CDR2 sequences are SEHNR and FQNEAQ (reference sequence). The CDR3 nucleotides read TGTGCCAGCAGCTTAGCGGGGGACAGGGCAGCTGGAAACACCATATATTTT. Translation: CASSLAGDRAAGNTIYF.

The chain uses TRBV7-9 and TRBJ1-1, with D possibly matching TRBD1 (5 bases). Between the trimmed V and J ends, which lost 5 bases and 1 base, there was a span of 8 bases. CDR1 is SEHNR, CDR2 FQNEAQ, per germline (reference sequence). The CDR3 has 13 residues. CDR3 amino acids: CASSETANTEAFF. Here the CDR3 DNA reads TGTGCCAGCAGCGAGACAGCGAACACTGAAGCTTTCTTT. Full variable domain (remainder filled in from reference TRBV7-9 and TRBJ1-1): DTGVSQNPRHKITKRGQNVTFRCDPISEHNRLYWYRQTLGQGPEFLTYFQNEAQLEKSRLLSDRFSAERPKGSFSTLEIQRTEQGDSAMYLCASSETANTEAFFGQGTRLTVV.

This clone was observed once. V usage is TRBV4-1 and J usage is TRBJ1-5, with TRBD1 matching 7 bases. V trimming: 5 bases; J trimming: 0 bases; junction bases outside the gene matches: 4. The CDR3 is made up of 15 amino acids. Per germline, CDR1 MGHRA and CDR2 YSYEKL. CDR3 nucleotides: TGCGCCAGCAGCAAGACAGGGAATAGCAATCAGCCCCAGCATTTT. Protein sequence: CASSKTGNSNQPQHF.

The chain couples TRBV2 to TRBJ1-6; tentative D call: TRBD1 (6 bases). Trimming removed 9 bases from V and 9 bases from J, with 15 bases in between. This CDR3 has 13 residues. Germline V gene data show CDR1 as SNHLY and CDR2 as FYNNEI. As DNA, the CDR3 is TGTGCCAGTTACAGGGCTCGGGGTTCACCCCTCCACTTT. This translates into CASYRARGSPLHF.

The rearrangement joins TRBV20-1 to TRBJ1-2; D unclear. The CDR3 has 12 amino acids. CDR1 and CDR2 (germline): DFQATT, SNEGSKA (reference sequence). Trimming took off 3 bases at V and 0 bases at J, with 5 bases between the two ends. The CDR3 sequence: CSASTANYGYTF. Here the CDR3 DNA reads TGCAGTGCTAGTACGGCTAACTATGGCTACACCTTC.